Listed below are T cell receptor beta chains from one sample, sequenced in a study of CD8 T cells in ankylosing spondylitis. TCRdb reprocessed the 5' RACE reads with MiXCR, giving one entry per CDR3 protein. The sample lists about 330,000 distinct CDR3 sequences, 8% seen once, with roughly 15% in the top ten. What was sequenced was blood, either unsorted or a sorted T cell fraction (not recorded which). These receptors were collected from a male donor with ankylosing spondylitis. Each CDR3 is given with its conserved first and last residue. A D gene is named only where the DNA matches it firmly. Clone sizes are given selectively: once, few, many, or a class where the clone is expanded.

>TRBV28|.|.|TRBJ2-3
TGTGCCAGCAGTTTATCTTTCCGGGGAGGCACGCAGTATTTT
CASSLSFRGGTQYF
>TRBV20-1|many|.|TRBJ2-4
TGCAGTGCTGGACTAAACAGGCACCTAGCCAAAAACATTCAGTACTTC
CSAGLNRHLAKNIQYF
>TRBV29-1|.|.|TRBJ2-7
TGCAGCGTCGCCGGGACACCTAGCTCCTACGAGCAGTACTTC
CSVAGTPSSYEQYF
>TRBV5-1|.|.|TRBJ2-6
TGCGCCAGCAGCCTGCTCCCCGGGCCCCCCTCCTCTGGGGCCAACGTCCTGACTTTC
CASSLLPGPPSSGANVLTF
>TRBV7-2|.|.|TRBJ1-6
TGTGCCAGCAGCTTAGTTACCTCCTTCAGTTCACCCCTCCACTTT
CASSLVTSFSSPLHF
>TRBV6-2/TRBV6-3|.|TRBD2|TRBJ2-7
TGTGCCAGCAGACCCGCCCCCCAGACTAGCGGGAGGGCCCACGAGCAGTACTTC
CASRPAPQTSGRAHEQYF
>TRBV9|.|TRBD2|TRBJ2-7
TGTGCCAGCAGCGTGGGAGGGATCGGCGAGCAGTACTTC
CASSVGGIGEQYF
>TRBV5-1|.|.|TRBJ2-7
TGCGCCAGCAGCTTGGGCGATGGGGGGATCTCCTACGAGCAGTACTTC
CASSLGDGGISYEQYF
>TRBV29-1|many|TRBD2|TRBJ2-3
TGCAGCGTTGAAGATCTTCAGCGGGAGTGGTCAGATACGCAGTATTTT
CSVEDLQREWSDTQYF
>TRBV21-1|few|.|TRBJ2-7
TGTGCCAGCAGCTCCCGGTCCGATGGGAGACAGGGGGCCGTCGAGCAGTACTTC
CASSSRSDGRQGAVEQYF
>TRBV18|.|.|TRBJ1-1
TGTGCCAGCTCACCACAGCTCATGAACACTGAAGCTTTCTTT
CASSPQLMNTEAFF
>TRBV5-5|.|.|TRBJ2-2
TGTGCCAGGAGCGCCGGGATCCCCGGGGAGCTGTTTTTT
CARSAGIPGELFF
>TRBV24-1|many|TRBD2|TRBJ2-1
TGTGCCACCAGTAGCGGGAGCGTCTACAATGAGCAGTTCTTC
CATSSGSVYNEQFF
>TRBV5-1|few|.|TRBJ2-3
TGCGCCAGCAGCGGGGGGTCGCGGGTGAGCACAGATACGCAGTATTTT
CASSGGSRVSTDTQYF
>TRBV19|few|.|TRBJ2-2
TGTGCCAGTGGGAAGGTATTTGGAGGGGAGCTGTTTTTT
CASGKVFGGELFF
>TRBV27|.|.|TRBJ2-3
TGTGCCAGCAGTTTGGGAGCCCGGGGTCCCCGCACAGATACGCAGTATTTT
CASSLGARGPRTDTQYF
>TRBV27|few|.|TRBJ2-1
TGTGCCAGCAGTCCGGGCGTGGGGGTTTTCTCCTACAATGAGCAGTTCTTC
CASSPGVGVFSYNEQFF
>TRBV5-5|few|.|TRBJ2-7
TGTGCCAGCAGCTTGGATGTCGGCCACTACGAGCAGTACTTC
CASSLDVGHYEQYF
>TRBV12-3/TRBV12-4|many|.|TRBJ2-1
TGTGCCAGCAGTTTTTTCGGCGTATACAATGAGCAGTTCTTC
CASSFFGVYNEQFF
>TRBV7-9|.|TRBD2|TRBJ2-5
TGTGCCAGCAGCTCTCGGGAGGGCCGGGAGACCCAGTACTTC
CASSSREGRETQYF
>TRBV24-1|.|.|TRBJ2-5
TGTGCCACCAGTGAGCGGGACACGGTAGAGACCCAGTACTTC
CATSERDTVETQYF
>TRBV6-4|.|TRBD1|TRBJ1-1
TGTGCCAGCAGTGACACAGGGGCGAACACTGAAGCTTTCTTT
CASSDTGANTEAFF
>TRBV4-1|many|TRBD1|TRBJ2-7
TGCGCCAGCAGCCCCCGGACAGGGGTGTGGGTAGAGCAGTACTTC
CASSPRTGVWVEQYF
>TRBV28|many|.|TRBJ2-7
TGTGCCAGCAGTTTGTCGGAACGTCTGTACTTC
CASSLSERLYF
>TRBV5-1|.|.|TRBJ2-1
TGCGCCAGCAGCTCACTCCACTCATCTGGGGCTGAGCAGTTCTTC
CASSSLHSSGAEQFF
>TRBV12-3/TRBV12-4|.|.|TRBJ1-2
TGTGCCAGCAGGGGTAATAACTATGGCTACACCTTC
CASRGNNYGYTF
>TRBV5-1|few|.|TRBJ2-2
TGCGCCAGCAGCTTGGAGGCTTTGACCGGGGAGCTGTTTTTT
CASSLEALTGELFF
>TRBV6-5|few|.|TRBJ2-6
TGTGCCAGCAGTTACTCAAACAGGGCAAGCTCTGGGGCCAACGTCCTGACTTTC
CASSYSNRASSGANVLTF
>TRBV9|few|.|TRBJ2-1
TGTGCCAGCAGCGAGACACTTTTCCATGAGCAGTTCTTC
CASSETLFHEQFF
>TRBV11-2|few|TRBD2|TRBJ2-1
TGTGCCAGCAGCTTAGATGTACTAGCGGGAGTTGGTGAGCAGTTCTTC
CASSLDVLAGVGEQFF
>TRBV7-9|.|TRBD2|TRBJ2-7
TGTGCCAGCAGCGCAGGGAGGGCGCGCGAGCAGTACTTC
CASSAGRAREQYF
>TRBV29-1|few|TRBD2|TRBJ2-5
TGCAGCGTTGAATTGGGGAGGGATGGGGAGACCCAGTACTTC
CSVELGRDGETQYF
>TRBV5-6|.|.|TRBJ2-7
TGTGCCAGCAGCTTAGGCCCGGGTCCGGTTGCGGAACGGCAGTACTTC
CASSLGPGPVAERQYF
>TRBV9|few|TRBD2|TRBJ2-1
TGTGCCAGCAGCGAAGGACTAGCGGGAGTGTCCTACAATGAGCAGTTCTTC
CASSEGLAGVSYNEQFF
>TRBV5-1|few|.|TRBJ2-7
TGCGCCAGCAGCCTGGCCCCTTCGGTCGCCTACGAGCAGTACTTC
CASSLAPSVAYEQYF
>TRBV11-2|.|.|TRBJ2-4
TGTGCCAGCAGCTTAGAGGGCACCCGCTACGCCAAAAACATTCAGTACTTC
CASSLEGTRYAKNIQYF
>TRBV27|few|TRBD2|TRBJ2-1
TGTGCCAGCAGTATCAGGACTAGCGGGAAGAATGAGCAGTTCTTC
CASSIRTSGKNEQFF
>TRBV18|.|.|TRBJ2-6
TGTGCCAGCTCACCGGTCAGCTCCCTCTCTGGGGCCAACGTCCTGACTTTC
CASSPVSSLSGANVLTF
>TRBV12-3/TRBV12-4|few|.|TRBJ2-1
TGTGCCAGCAGTTTAGGGCGGCGGAGGGATTTTAGCAATGAGCAGTTCTTC
CASSLGRRRDFSNEQFF
>TRBV29-1|few|.|TRBJ2-3
TGCAGCGTTTCCGGGGTATCCACAGATACGCAGTATTTT
CSVSGVSTDTQYF
>TRBV6-1|.|.|TRBJ1-5
TGTGCCAGCAGTATGGACTGGGGCAATCAGCCCCAGCATTTT
CASSMDWGNQPQHF
>TRBV6-2/TRBV6-3|.|TRBD2|TRBJ2-1
TGTGCCAGCAGTAATCTAGCGGGAGAAGAGAATGAGCAGTTCTTC
CASSNLAGEENEQFF
>TRBV9|few|.|TRBJ2-7
TGTGCCAGCAGCGGGGGGTCCGGCTCGGTCGAGCAGTACTTC
CASSGGSGSVEQYF
>TRBV7-3|few|.|TRBJ2-7
TGTGCCAGCACTACGTACGAGCAGTACTTC
CASTTYEQYF
>TRBV20-1|few|TRBD2|TRBJ2-3
TGCAGTGCTAGCTTAGCGGGGCCGAGCACAGATACGCAGTATTTT
CSASLAGPSTDTQYF
>TRBV9|.|TRBD2|TRBJ2-1
TGTGCCAGCAGCCACGGACCCGGGACTAGCGGGCCTTACAATGAGCAGTTCTTC
CASSHGPGTSGPYNEQFF
>TRBV29-1|.|.|TRBJ2-3
TGCAGCACAAGACAGGTCTCCGGCACAGATACGCAGTATTTT
CSTRQVSGTDTQYF
>TRBV6-2/TRBV6-3|many|TRBD2|TRBJ2-7
TGTGCCAGCAGCCATAGCGGGAGCGGGTACGAGCAGTACTTC
CASSHSGSGYEQYF
>TRBV11-2|few|TRBD1|TRBJ2-1
TGTGCCAGCAGCTACAAGAACAGGGGAACATCCACGATCAATGAGCAGTTCTTC
CASSYKNRGTSTINEQFF
>TRBV7-2|.|.|TRBJ2-7
TGTGCCAGCAGCTCAGCCCTAGGACTTTCCTACGAGCAGTACTTC
CASSSALGLSYEQYF
>TRBV10-3|.|.|TRBJ2-3
TGTGCCATCAGGACTGGGGATACGCAGTATTTT
CAIRTGDTQYF
>TRBV27|.|.|TRBJ2-7
TGTGCCAGCAACGGCGGAGATTACGAGCAGTACTTC
CASNGGDYEQYF
>TRBV4-1|.|.|TRBJ1-4
TGCGCCAGCAGCCAAGGGGGCGGGTCGAACAATGAAAAACTGTTTTTT
CASSQGGGSNNEKLFF